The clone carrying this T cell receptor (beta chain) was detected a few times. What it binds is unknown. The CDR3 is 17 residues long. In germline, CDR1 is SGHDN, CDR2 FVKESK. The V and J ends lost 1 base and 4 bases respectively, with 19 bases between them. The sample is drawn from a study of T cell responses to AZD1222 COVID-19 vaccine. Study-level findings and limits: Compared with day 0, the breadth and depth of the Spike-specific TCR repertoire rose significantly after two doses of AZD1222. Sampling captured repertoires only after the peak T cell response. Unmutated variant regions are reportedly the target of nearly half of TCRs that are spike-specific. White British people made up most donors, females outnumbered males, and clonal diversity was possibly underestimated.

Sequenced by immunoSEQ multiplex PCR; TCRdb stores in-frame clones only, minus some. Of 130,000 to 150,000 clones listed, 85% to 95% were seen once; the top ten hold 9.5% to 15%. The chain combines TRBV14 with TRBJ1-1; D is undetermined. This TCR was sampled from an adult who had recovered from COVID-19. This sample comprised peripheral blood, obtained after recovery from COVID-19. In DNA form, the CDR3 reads TGTGCCAGCAGCCAAGTGGCGTTCGCAGCAGAGGCCACTGAAGCTTTCTTT. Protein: CASSQVAFAAEATEAFF.